This TCR beta chain appears in the sequencing data of a study of regulatory T cells in long-lasting Graves disease (dated by TCRdb to about 2021). Regarding the complete study: Newly diagnosed Graves' disease patients had taken antithyroid drugs for less than 3 months. Persistent Graves' disease patients were compared with newly diagnosed Graves' disease patients by peripheral blood TCR sequencing and RNA sequencing. The study took place in China and was registered as a clinical trial. A total of about 35 samples underwent TCR sequencing: about 13 from persistent and around 20 from newly diagnosed Graves' disease patients.

Reading the label with the study, this specimen's time point is: newly diagnosed GD, antithyroid drugs for less than 3 months. For both TCR sequencing and RNA sequencing, RNA was extracted from PBMCs in TRIzol. The diagnosis of Graves' disease was made according to American Thyroid Association guidelines. Patients were recruited from an endocrinology department in Xi'an, China. Each patient gave about 10 milliliters of peripheral blood, collected in an EDTA anticoagulant tube. PBMCs were isolated by Ficoll Paque Plus density gradient separation without further T cell sorting. An Agilent 2100 Bioanalyzer and agarose gel were used to check RNA quality, while a NanoDrop 2000 measured RNA concentration. Summary of the overall study and its limitations: As a limitation, the authors acknowledged that the small sample size may reduce accuracy. Only peripheral blood was studied, because thyroid tissue, the primary lesion, was inaccessible. Sequencing and analysis were limited to the TCR beta chain. Lower TCR Shannon entropy and fewer highly expanded clones were observed in persistent Graves' disease patients than in newly diagnosed patients, which suggested clonal expansion. A larger number of public clonotypes was shared among persistent patients (approximately 2,500) than among newly diagnosed patients (roughly 980).

This clonotype was detected many times. The target of this receptor is not known. Qualities for individual bases were not recorded, and no much larger clone is one base off. The method was multiplex PCR. The sequencer listed for this sample is Illumina HiSeq 4000. iRepertoire HTBI primers and Arm-PCR amplification of CDR3 regions were used to construct TCR beta libraries. PCR products were gel purified before sequencing. Per the source publication's procedure: A total of 62 TRBV and 14 TRBJ segments were identified across samples and were used for gene usage analysis of CDR3 amino acid clonotypes. COPE and FqMerger were used to merge filtered high-quality paired reads into contigs. BLAST was used to align contigs to the IMGT TRBV, TRBD and TRBJ reference genes, and CDR3 was defined following IMGT. Clonotypes above 0.1% frequency were classified as highly expanded clones. Shannon entropy served as the measure of repertoire diversity, while the Gini coefficient captured V-J evenness. Public clonotypes were defined as clonotypes shared by more than one individual. TCRdb passed the public sequencing reads through fastp at Q25 and MiXCR, retaining productive beta sequences. CDR3 protein duplicates are merged, each entry listing the most common genes and DNA. In this record, the V and J calls reflect TCRdb's handling and not the investigators' own analysis. This sample gives around 400,000 distinct CDR3 sequences in total; roughly 15% of them show up just once. About a fifth of the sample is taken by the ten largest.

The origin of this receptor is a female donor with Graves disease. Sequenced material: peripheral blood mononuclear cells (PBMCs), taken at new diagnosis, from a patient treated with antithyroid drugs.

The sequence in DNA is TGTGCCAGCAATACGGAGGGACAGGCCAATCAGCCCCAGCATTTT. Its protein is CASNTEGQANQPQHF. In this chain, TRBV6-1 is recombined with TRBJ1-5; 8 central nucleotides agree with TRBD1. The CDR3 runs 15 residues from the cysteine to the phenylalanine. The DNA shown is the 45-base CDR3, in frame from base 1. The germline V and J ends show losses of 7 bases and 3 bases respectively, and no gene match explains 8 bases of the junction. The CDR1 and CDR2 encoded by the germline V gene are MNHNS and SASEGT.